This T cell receptor (beta chain) was captured in a study of cytomegalovirus exposure and HLA in healthy donors. The study, taken as a whole, reports: Approximately 160 TCR beta chains were listed as cytomegalovirus-associated. The tendency of first-cohort TCR clusters to co-occur in the 120 or so validation repertoires was the finding of a later analysis.

The data were produced by immunoSEQ multiplex PCR, yet TCRdb's version contains in-frame clones alone and is incomplete. The repertoire consists of 250,000 to 400,000 clones, with approximately 91% occurring once and the leading ten covering around 1%. To note about this clone: Antigen unknown.

CDR1 and CDR2 from the germline V gene are LGHNA and YNFKEQ. The CDR3 is 16 residues long. V gave up 4 bases and J gave up 2 bases, with 17 bases separating them. What was sequenced was PBMCs. The rearrangement uses TRBV4-2 and TRBJ1-2; possibly TRBD1 for D (6 bases). This receptor was taken from a man aged 25-45 years in good health and CMV-seronegative. The CDR3 DNA sequence: TGTGCCAGCAGCCTAACCACGGACAGATTAAACTATGGCTACACCTTC. The encoded protein is CASSLTTDRLNYGYTF.